This record looks at one TCR beta chain sequence and its context. No antigen is known for it. The sample originates from a study of Tregs in tolerant kidney transplant recipients. The study's findings and limits: For some patients, primers changed over time, blocking nucleotide-level comparison. Activated donor B cell expansion appeared to reveal the most relevant donor-specific TCRbeta repertoire. The small number of patients limits these findings pending further validation.

Recipients received nonmyeloablative bone marrow transplants from related graft donors, with transient mixed chimerism. Thawed PBMCs were FACS-sorted into unstimulated CD4+CD25+CD127- regulatory T cells, CD4+CD25- non-regulatory cells, CD4 and CD8 cells. The assay was immunoSEQ multiplex PCR, and TCRdb's table has in-frame clones only and misses some. The sample lists fewer than 55,000 clones; approximately 90% were seen once. The sequences come from CD8+ T cells from blood (PBMCs), collected 12 months after the transplant. The receptor's source is a human patient who received a combined kidney and bone marrow transplant. Some of the T cells might come from the graft donor.

The CDR3 is CASSSMGLAANTGELFF. In DNA form, the CDR3 reads TGTGCCAGCAGCTCTATGGGACTAGCGGCGAACACCGGGGAGCTGTTTTTT. The genes are TRBV7-3 and TRBJ2-2; TRBD2 aligns across 11 bases. The CDR3 spans 17 residues. The germline V gene has CDR1 SGHTA and CDR2 FQGTGA. The J segment lost 0 bases and the V segment lost 4 bases, leaving 4 bases of the junction unmatched.